These T cell receptor beta chains were read from a single sample in a study of a mutant IDH1 vaccine in newly diagnosed glioma. TCRdb's table, derived via immunoSEQ multiplex PCR, lists solely in-frame clones and lacks some. The repertoire holds around 82,000 clones, 82% seen once, with about 5.1% in the top ten. The sequencing used PBMCs, collected from a glioma patient treated with radiotherapy, temozolomide or both. The source is a man between 40 and 49 years old with glioma. Some clones in this sample may be carry-over from other donors' samples. Each CDR3 is given with its conserved first and last residue. D genes are given only for firm matches. Expanded clones get a size class; other rows say once, few or many, or leave the size out.

TRBJ1-2 | - | TRBV25-1 | - | TGTGCCAGCAGTGAATGGAGGGTAGACTATGGCTACACCTTC | CASSEWRVDYGYTF
TRBJ1-1 | - | TRBV27 | - | TGTGCCAGCAGTGATCTGGCTCGTCGTGAAGCTTTCTTT | CASSDLARREAFF
TRBJ1-4 | - | TRBV4-1 | - | TGCGCCAGCAGCCAAGTGCTTGGTGAAAAACTGTTTTTT | CASSQVLGEKLFF
TRBJ1-2 | - | TRBV19 | - | TGTGCCAGCCGCGAGGGGCGCAGGTATGGCTACACCTTC | CASREGRRYGYTF
TRBJ1-5 | - | TRBV5-6 | TRBD1 | TGTGCCAGCAATTCAGGGGGTGGTAACAATCAGCCCCAGCATTTT | CASNSGGGNNQPQHF
TRBJ1-5 | once | TRBV6-5 | - | TGTGCCAGCAGTTACTCGAGGTACAGCAATCAGCCCCAGCATTTT | CASSYSRYSNQPQHF
TRBJ2-7 | once | TRBV2 | TRBD2 | TGTGCCAGCAGTGAAGGATTTGCGGGGGGACCTACGGGCGAGCAGTACTTC | CASSEGFAGGPTGEQYF
TRBJ2-6 | - | TRBV25-1 | - | TGTGCCAGCAGTTCCGGGACAAAGAGCTCTGGGGCCAACGTCCTGACTTTC | CASSSGTKSSGANVLTF
TRBJ1-1 | - | TRBV2 | - | TGTGCCAGCAGTGGAGGGGGGGAGGAAGCTTTCTTT | CASSGGGEEAFF
TRBJ2-7 | - | TRBV5-6 | TRBD1 | TGTGCCAGCAGTTTGACAGGGGGGACCCTGGGTGTGCAGTACTTC | CASSLTGGTLGVQYF
TRBJ1-5 | - | TRBV30 | - | TGTGCCTGGAGTCACGGACTACACTACCAGCCCCAGCATTTT | CAWSHGLHYQPQHF
TRBJ1-6 | - | TRBV19 | - | TGTGCCAGTAGTATGGAAGCGGGGCTTCCACGACCCCTCCACTTT | CASSMEAGLPRPLHF
TRBJ1-6 | - | TRBV27 | - | TGTGCCAGCAGTTACGGCGCAGGATCCTATAATTCACCCCTCCACTTT | CASSYGAGSYNSPLHF
TRBJ2-2 | once | TRBV29-1 | TRBD2 | TGCAGCGTTGATTTCGGGACTAGGAACACCGGGGAGCTGTTTTTT | CSVDFGTRNTGELFF
TRBJ1-4 | - | TRBV7-9 | - | TGTGCCAGCAGCTTATTGGATGAAAAACTGTTTTTT | CASSLLDEKLFF
TRBJ2-5 | - | TRBV6-1 | - | TGTGCCAGCAGTGAAGAAGGGCTCAGCCAAGAGACCCAGTACTTC | CASSEEGLSQETQYF
TRBJ2-7 | - | TRBV7-6 | - | TGTGCCAGCAGCTTATATTCAGGGACCTACGAGCAGTACTTC | CASSLYSGTYEQYF
TRBJ2-5 | - | TRBV5-1 | TRBD2 | TGCGCCAGCAGCTTGGCCGGGACTAGCGGGGGGGAGACCCAGTACTTC | CASSLAGTSGGETQYF
TRBJ2-3 | - | TRBV6-5 | TRBD2 | TGTGCCAGCGCCGTTGCGGGGGGCGGGGGTACGCAGTATTTT | CASAVAGGGGTQYF
TRBJ1-6 | - | TRBV10-3 | TRBD1 | TGTGCCATCAGTCAAGGGACAGGCCCATACTATAATTCACCCCTCCACTTT | CAISQGTGPYYNSPLHF
TRBJ2-1 | once | TRBV19 | - | TGTGCCAGTAGTACGGGAAGGGCGTCTACTGAGCAGTTCTTC | CASSTGRASTEQFF
TRBJ1-3 | - | TRBV2 | TRBD1 | TGTGCCAGCAGTGGACAGGGGGCAACTGGAAACACCATATATTTT | CASSGQGATGNTIYF
TRBJ1-3 | - | TRBV5-4 | - | TGTGCCAGCAGCTTGGCACCCGGCTCTGGAAACACCATATATTTT | CASSLAPGSGNTIYF
TRBJ1-6 | - | TRBV5-1 | TRBD1 | TGCGCCAGCAGTTTACGACAGGGCAATAATTCACCCCTCCACTTT | CASSLRQGNNSPLHF
TRBJ1-2 | - | TRBV5-1 | - | TGCGCCAGCAGCGCCGCAGGGACTGGTGGCTACACCTTC | CASSAAGTGGYTF
TRBJ1-3 | - | TRBV5-4 | - | TGTGCCAGCAGCTTGGGAGGAACCTCTGGAAACACCATATATTTT | CASSLGGTSGNTIYF
TRBJ2-7 | many | TRBV10-2 | - | TGCGCCAGCAGTGAGTATGGCTCCTACGAGCAGTACTTC | CASSEYGSYEQYF
TRBJ1-4 | - | TRBV2 | TRBD1 | TGTGCCAGCTCCGGGACAGGGAGGTCGAGACTGTTTTTT | CASSGTGRSRLFF
TRBJ1-1 | - | TRBV4-1 | - | TGCGCCAGCAGCCAAGTTTACAGGCCCCAAGGAGCTTTCTTT | CASSQVYRPQGAFF
TRBJ2-5 | - | TRBV2 | - | TGTGCCAGCAGTGGGGGTCTGGGCGGAGAGACCCAGTACTTC | CASSGGLGGETQYF
TRBJ1-5 | - | TRBV9 | - | TGTGCCAGCAGCGTCCCTACACCAACGGTGAATCAGCCCCAGCATTTT | CASSVPTPTVNQPQHF
TRBJ1-5 | few | TRBV2 | TRBD1 | TGTGCCAGCAGTGCGGACAGGGCCCGGGATCAGCCCCAGCATTTT | CASSADRARDQPQHF
TRBJ1-1 | - | TRBV11-2 | - | TGTGCCAGCAGCCCCGGGCTTGGTACTGAAGCTTTCTTT | CASSPGLGTEAFF
TRBJ1-5 | - | TRBV2 | TRBD1 | TGTGCCAGCAGAGAAACAGGGGGCGATCAGCCCCAGCATTTT | CASRETGGDQPQHF
TRBJ1-1 | - | TRBV5-8 | - | TGTGCCAGCAGCTTAAGGGAGAACACTGAAGCTTTCTTT | CASSLRENTEAFF
TRBJ1-5 | - | TRBV2 | - | TGTGCCAGCGTCGGAGAGATCAATCAGCCCCAGCATTTT | CASVGEINQPQHF
TRBJ1-1 | medium-sized | TRBV19 | - | TGTGCCAGTAGTATGGGCAAGTTCGCTGAAGCTTTCTTT | CASSMGKFAEAFF
TRBJ1-5 | - | TRBV7-2 | - | TGTGCCAGCAGCTTAGAGGCCACAAATCAGCCCCAGCATTTT | CASSLEATNQPQHF
TRBJ1-1 | - | TRBV4-1 | - | TGCGCCAGCAGCCAAGAGGGGGGGAACACTGAAGCTTTCTTT | CASSQEGGNTEAFF
TRBJ2-7 | - | TRBV9 | - | TGTGCCAGCAGAACCCGACCCGTCAAAATCGACGAGCAGTACTTC | CASRTRPVKIDEQYF
TRBJ2-5 | - | TRBV7-9 | TRBD2 | TGTGCCAGCGGACTAGCGGGGGGGCACGAGACCCAGTACTTC | CASGLAGGHETQYF
TRBJ1-1 | - | TRBV19 | - | TGTGCCAGTAGTATAGATTACAGACTTGCCACTGAAGCTTTCTTT | CASSIDYRLATEAFF
TRBJ2-7 | - | TRBV6-5 | - | TGTGCCAGCAGTCCGGCCCTAAGAGGCTACGAGCAGTACTTC | CASSPALRGYEQYF
TRBJ1-5 | many | TRBV7-8 | - | TGTGCCAGCAGCCCCGGACCCAATCAGGGTCAGCCCCAGCATTTT | CASSPGPNQGQPQHF
TRBJ1-2 | - | TRBV4-2 | TRBD1 | TGTGCCAGCAGCCAAGCGACAGGGTCTGCTGGCTACACCTTC | CASSQATGSAGYTF
TRBJ1-5 | - | TRBV5-6 | TRBD1 | TGTGCCAGCAGCCTTACAGGGGGCGGAAATTATCAGCCCCAGCATTTT | CASSLTGGGNYQPQHF
TRBJ2-7 | - | TRBV6-5 | - | TGTGCCAGCAGCTACAATATGGAAGAGCAGTACTTC | CASSYNMEEQYF
TRBJ2-2 | - | TRBV30 | - | TGTGCCGCCCCCGGGGACCAGAACACCGGGGAGCTGTTTTTT | CAAPGDQNTGELFF
TRBJ2-3 | - | TRBV5-1 | - | TGCGCCAGCAGCACGGACAGTCCCGGAAAAGATACGCAGTATTTT | CASSTDSPGKDTQYF
TRBJ2-7 | - | TRBV18 | TRBD1 | TGTGCCAGCTACGCAGGGACAGGTTCTGTCGAGCAGTACTTC | CASYAGTGSVEQYF
TRBJ2-1 | - | TRBV6-5 | TRBD1 | TGTGCCAGCAGCCGGACAGGGGGCGAGTACAATGAGCAGTTCTTC | CASSRTGGEYNEQFF
TRBJ1-6 | once | TRBV9 | - | TGTGCCAGCAGCGCCGGACGGAGCTATAATTCACCCCTCCACTTT | CASSAGRSYNSPLHF
TRBJ2-5 | - | TRBV7-9 | TRBD2 | TGTGCCAGCAGCTTGGGTCCGACTAGCGGGGGAGCGAACCAAGAGACCCAGTACTTC | CASSLGPTSGGANQETQYF
TRBJ1-6 | - | TRBV4-1 | - | TGCGCCAGCAGCTTCCGGGACACGGGACCCATTTTTAATTCACCCCTCCACTTT | CASSFRDTGPIFNSPLHF
TRBJ1-2 | - | TRBV30 | - | TGTGCCTGGAGTGATGGACAAGCTTATCGCTACACCTTC | CAWSDGQAYRYTF